This T cell receptor (beta chain) was documented in a study of T cells after yellow fever vaccination (dated by TCRdb to between 2019 and 2020). With respect to the entire study: Staining for CD3, CD45RA, CCR7 and CD95 was used to sort memory subsets (EM, EMRA, CM and Tscm) on a BD FACS Aria III. Memory subsets were sorted on days 0, 15 and 45 and at 18 months after primary vaccination, and on days 0, 15 and 45 after the 30-year booster. Blood was drawn at multiple timepoints before and after primary and secondary immunization, with bulk PBMC replicates and cell subsets isolated. Two healthy male donors made up the cohort, one aged 18 to 30 years and the other aged 30 to 39 years. Bulk TCR alpha and beta repertoires were sequenced longitudinally to track T-cell clones before and after primary and booster YFV17D yellow fever vaccination. Libraries from fractions with low cell numbers were prepared with the SMART-Seq v4 Ultra Low Input RNA kit.

Results and caveats for the whole study, not just this receptor: Most clones expanded after primary vaccination were re-detected after the booster (almost 98% of CD4 and 88% of CD8), suggesting broad memory maintenance. FACS-sorted repertoires could contain abundant contaminating clonotypes from the bulk population, so computational filtering was required. Only a couple of donors were included in the study, so the extent to which the findings can be generalized is limited. A small fraction of clonotypes appeared in both the CD4 and CD8 compartments, likely as a result of convergent recombination. On day 0, almost all vaccine-responding clonotypes were found to be below detection in the sorted memory subsets. The secondary T-cell response was weaker than the primary response but faster, peaking on day 5 instead of day 15.

V was cut back by 2 bases and J by 8 bases, leaving a gap of 10 bases between them. The CDR3, cysteine through phenylalanine, is 12 amino acids long. The only DNA kept is the CDR3, 36 bases in frame from the first base. Taken from the germline V gene, the CDR1 and CDR2 loops are SGDLS and YYNGEE. TCR cDNA was synthesized by 5'RACE template switching, through which a universal primer site and unique molecular identifiers were introduced. Priming of cDNA synthesis was performed from both the TCR alpha and TCR beta constant segments. Library amplification used two PCR steps, and the second PCR step added sample barcodes and sequencing adapters. Sequencing of the libraries was done on either Illumina HiSeq 2500 (2x100 bp) or NovaSeq (2x150 bp). Processing in the source paper ran as follows. Demultiplexing of reads and collapsing into UMI consensus sequences were performed with MIGEC, and V(D)J alignment was carried out with MiXCR. Vaccine-responding clonotypes were defined with edgeR using replicate PBMC samples, requiring FDR below 0.01 and a log2 fold change above 5 up to day 15. Each bulk clonotype was labeled CD4 or CD8 based on which sequenced repertoire, CD4 or CD8, contained the clonotype at higher abundance. Clonotype frequencies in memory subsets were weighted by FACS-sorted cell numbers to estimate each clone's distribution across memory phenotypes. The public sequencing data were trimmed at Q25 with fastp and processed into clonotypes with MiXCR by TCRdb, which kept only in-frame beta chains. A single entry per CDR3 protein holds the most common genes and DNA from its merged rows. TCRdb assigned the V and J calls; the authors' analysis was not used. The sample table holds about 25,000 distinct CDR3 sequences, of which around 3.4% were seen once. The biggest ten clones account for roughly 0.9% of the sample.

This specimen's treatment or condition label, per the study, means: live attenuated yellow fever vaccine strain. PBMCs were isolated from peripheral blood using a standard Ficoll-Paque protocol. For sorted memory subsets, RNA extraction was done with the RNeasy Micro Kit. In this sample, this clonotype turned up many times. The input lacks base qualities; no much larger clone sits a single base away. The material was PBMCs, either bulk or a sorted T-cell subset (CD4+, CD8+, memory, or dextramer-sorted; not recorded which), obtained approximately 40 days after the first yellow fever vaccination. The chain is encoded by TRBV9 joined to TRBJ1-2; the D gene is perhaps TRBD1, from 6 matching bases. The clonotype was recovered from a man younger than 35 who received the YFV17D yellow fever vaccine. The CDR3 protein: CASSVFQGGYTF. The bases read TGTGCCAGCAGCGTGTTTCAGGGGGGCTACACCTTC.